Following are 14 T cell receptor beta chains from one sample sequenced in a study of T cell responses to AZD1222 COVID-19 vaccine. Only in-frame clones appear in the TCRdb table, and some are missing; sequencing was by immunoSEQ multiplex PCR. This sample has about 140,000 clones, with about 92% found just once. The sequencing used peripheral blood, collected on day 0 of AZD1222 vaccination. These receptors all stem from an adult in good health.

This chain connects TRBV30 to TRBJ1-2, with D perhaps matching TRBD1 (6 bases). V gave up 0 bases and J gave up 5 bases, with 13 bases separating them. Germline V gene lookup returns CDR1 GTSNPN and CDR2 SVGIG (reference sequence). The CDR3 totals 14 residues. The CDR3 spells CAWSVAGVKYGYTF. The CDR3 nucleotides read TGTGCCTGGAGTGTAGCAGGGGTTAAATATGGCTACACCTTC.

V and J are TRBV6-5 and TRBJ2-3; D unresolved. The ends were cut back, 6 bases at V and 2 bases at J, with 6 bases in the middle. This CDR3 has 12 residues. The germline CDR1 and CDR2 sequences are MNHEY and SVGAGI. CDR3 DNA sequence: TGTGCCAGCAGCGAGACCACAGATACGCAGTATTTT. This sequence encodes CASSETTDTQYF.

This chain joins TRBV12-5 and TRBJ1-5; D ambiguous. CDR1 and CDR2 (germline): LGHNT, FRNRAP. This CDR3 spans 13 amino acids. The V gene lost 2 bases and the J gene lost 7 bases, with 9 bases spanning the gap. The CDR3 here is CASGLSRVQPQHF. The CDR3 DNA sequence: TGTGCTAGTGGTTTGTCAAGGGTCCAGCCCCAGCATTTT.

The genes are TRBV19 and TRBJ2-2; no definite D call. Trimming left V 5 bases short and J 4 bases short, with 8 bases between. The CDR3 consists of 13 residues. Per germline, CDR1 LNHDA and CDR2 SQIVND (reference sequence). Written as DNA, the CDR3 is TGTGCCAGTAGTTTAGGTAGCACCGGGGAGCTGTTTTTT. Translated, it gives CASSLGSTGELFF.

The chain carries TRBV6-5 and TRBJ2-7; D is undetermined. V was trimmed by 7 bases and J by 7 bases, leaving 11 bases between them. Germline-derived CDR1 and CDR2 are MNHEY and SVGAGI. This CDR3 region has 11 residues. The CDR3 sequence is CASTDNWEQYF. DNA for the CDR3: TGTGCCAGCACCGACAATTGGGAGCAGTACTTC.

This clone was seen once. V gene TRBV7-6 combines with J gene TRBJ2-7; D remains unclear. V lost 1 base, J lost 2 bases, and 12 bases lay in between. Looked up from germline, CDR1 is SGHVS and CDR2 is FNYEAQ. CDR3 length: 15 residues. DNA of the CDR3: TGTGCCAGCAGCTTAGAGAGCAGTTCCACCTACGAGCAGTACTTC. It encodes CASSLESSSTYEQYF.

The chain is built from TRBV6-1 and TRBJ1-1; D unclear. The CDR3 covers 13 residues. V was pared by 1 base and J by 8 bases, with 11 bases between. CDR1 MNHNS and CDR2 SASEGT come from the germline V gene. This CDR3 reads CASSEEVATEAFF. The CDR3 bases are TGTGCCAGCAGTGAAGAGGTAGCAACAGAAGCTTTCTTT.

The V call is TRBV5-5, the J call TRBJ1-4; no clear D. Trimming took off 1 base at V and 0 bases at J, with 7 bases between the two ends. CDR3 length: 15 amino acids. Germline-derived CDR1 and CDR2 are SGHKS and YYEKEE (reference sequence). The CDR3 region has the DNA TGTGCCAGCAGCTTGAGCAGTACAACTAATGAAAAACTGTTTTTT. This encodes CASSLSSTTNEKLFF.

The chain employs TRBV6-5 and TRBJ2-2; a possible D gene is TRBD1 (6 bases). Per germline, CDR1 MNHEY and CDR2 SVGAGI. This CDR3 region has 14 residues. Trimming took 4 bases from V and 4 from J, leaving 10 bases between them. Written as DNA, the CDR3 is TGTGCCAGCAGTTGGACAGAGTTCACCGGGGAGCTGTTTTTT. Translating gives CASSWTEFTGELFF.

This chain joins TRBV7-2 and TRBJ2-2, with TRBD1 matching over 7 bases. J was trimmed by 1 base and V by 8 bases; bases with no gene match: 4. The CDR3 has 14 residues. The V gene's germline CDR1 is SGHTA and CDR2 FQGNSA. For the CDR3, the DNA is TGTGCCAGCGATAGGACAGGGAACACCGGGGAGCTGTTTTTT. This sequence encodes CASDRTGNTGELFF.

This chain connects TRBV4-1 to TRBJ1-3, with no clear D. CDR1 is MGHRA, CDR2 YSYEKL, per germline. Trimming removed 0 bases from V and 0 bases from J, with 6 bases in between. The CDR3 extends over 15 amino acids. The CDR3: CASSQERSSGNTIYF. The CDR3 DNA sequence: TGCGCCAGCAGCCAAGAACGGAGCTCTGGAAACACCATATATTTT.

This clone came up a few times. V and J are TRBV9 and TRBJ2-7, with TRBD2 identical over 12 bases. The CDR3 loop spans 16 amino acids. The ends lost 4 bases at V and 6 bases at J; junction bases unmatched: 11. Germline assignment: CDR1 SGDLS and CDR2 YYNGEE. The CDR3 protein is CASSKTSGSVGGEQYF. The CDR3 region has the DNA TGTGCCAGCAGCAAGACTAGCGGGAGTGTAGGTGGCGAGCAGTACTTC.

The CDR3 protein is CASSIPAIRDNSPLHF. The CDR3 DNA follows: TGTGCCAGTAGTATACCGGCTATCCGGGATAATTCACCCCTCCACTTT. The chain uses TRBV19 and TRBJ1-6; no clear D gene. This CDR3 has 16 amino acids. Trimming stripped 2 bases from V and 5 bases from J, with 13 bases between. Germline V CDR1 and CDR2: LNHDA, SQIVND (reference sequence).

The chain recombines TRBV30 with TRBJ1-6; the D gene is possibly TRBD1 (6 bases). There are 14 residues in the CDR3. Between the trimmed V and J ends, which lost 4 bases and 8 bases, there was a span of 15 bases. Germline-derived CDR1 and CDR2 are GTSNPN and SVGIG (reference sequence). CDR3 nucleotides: TGTGCCTGGAACCGGGGGCGCGAAGATTCACCCCTCCACTTT. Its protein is CAWNRGREDSPLHF.